The 18 T cell receptor beta chains below come from one sample, sequenced in a study of shared clonotypes between healthy human individuals. The table came from immunoSEQ multiplex PCR; TCRdb's copy has only in-frame clones and leaves some out. This sample has over 2,000,000 clones, with 93% found just once. Selected positively for CCR7 and CD45RO-negative, naive CD8 cells excluded terminally differentiated effector memory CD45RA+ cells. The sequenced material came from naive CD8+ T cells from PBMCs. The receptors were sampled from a man aged 18 to 30 in good health. Some clones in this sample may be carry-over from other donors' samples.

The sample holds one count of this clone. This chain joins TRBV18 and TRBJ1-2; D possibly corresponds to TRBD1 (5 bases). Germline values: CDR1 KGHSH, CDR2 LQKENI. The CDR3 covers 16 residues. The V gene lost 1 base and the J gene lost 3 bases, with 15 bases spanning the gap. Here the CDR3 reads CASSPLRGERDYGYTF. In DNA form, the CDR3 reads TGTGCCAGCTCACCACTACGGGGGGAAAGGGACTATGGCTACACCTTC. The full variable domain, its missing parts supplied by reference TRBV18 and TRBJ1-2, is NAGVMQNPRHLVRRRGQEARLRCSPMKGHSHVYWYRQLPEEGLKFMVYLQKENIIDESGMPKERFSAEFPKEGPSILRIQQVVRGDSAAYFCASSPLRGERDYGYTFGSGTRLTVV.

This CDR3 is CASSFFPPDGHNDYGYTF. The DNA for the CDR3 is TGTGCCAGCAGCTTTTTCCCCCCCGACGGACATAACGACTATGGCTACACCTTC. This chain joins TRBV7-3 and TRBJ1-2; D perhaps matches TRBD1 (5 bases). Germline V lookup: CDR1 SGHTA, CDR2 FQGTGA. V lost 3 bases and J lost 3, with 23 bases in between. The CDR3 spans 18 residues.

The V gene is TRBV6-5, the J gene TRBJ2-2; the D gene could be TRBD1 or TRBD2 (5 bases each). The germline V gene has CDR1 MNHEY and CDR2 SVGAGI. V shed 0 bases and J shed 6 bases, with 8 bases lying between them. The CDR3 has 14 residues. CDR3 bases: TGTGCCAGCAGTTACTCGGGGGTCGCCGGGGAGCTGTTTTTT. It encodes CASSYSGVAGELFF.

The chain uses TRBV28 and TRBJ2-2; D gene uncertain. The germline gives CDR1 MDHEN, CDR2 SYDVKM. The CDR3 has 15 residues. Trimming removed 5 bases from V and 1 base from J, with 11 bases in between. The CDR3 region is CASSPDGLNTGELFF. CDR3 sequence (DNA): TGTGCCAGCAGTCCGGACGGATTGAACACCGGGGAGCTGTTTTTT.

In DNA form, the CDR3 reads TGTGCCAGCAGTCACAGGGCAGGCGCCATTGAGCAGTTCTTC. Translating it yields CASSHRAGAIEQFF. The genes are TRBV6-5 and TRBJ2-1; D is perhaps TRBD1 (6 bases). Per the germline V gene, CDR1 is MNHEY and CDR2 is SVGAGI. V was clipped by 5 bases and J by 9 bases, with 17 bases between them. This CDR3 spans 14 amino acids.

The CDR3 region is CASSLAGTNTGELFF. The CDR3 DNA follows: TGTGCCAGCAGTTTAGCGGGAACGAACACCGGGGAGCTGTTTTTT. The chain joins TRBV27 to TRBJ2-2; D may be TRBD2 (6 bases). Trimming pared 2 bases from V and 0 bases from J, leaving 7 bases between. Per the germline V gene, CDR1 is MNHEY and CDR2 is SMNVEV (reference sequence). The CDR3 is 15 amino acids.

This chain uses TRBV2 with TRBJ1-1; D uncertain. The V gene lost 0 bases and the J gene lost 8 bases, with 13 bases spanning the gap. CDR3 length equals 14 residues. From germline, CDR1 is SNHLY and CDR2 FYNNEI. The CDR3 region has the DNA TGTGCCAGCAGTGAAGCGCGGGCGACGGAAGAAGCTTTCTTT. This sequence encodes CASSEARATEEAFF.

The chain links TRBV4-1 to TRBJ2-1; 10 bases line up with TRBD1. V was clipped by 6 bases and J by 1 base; unmatched bases: 3. The CDR3 has 15 residues. CDR1 and CDR2 (germline): MGHRA, YSYEKL. CDR3 in DNA: TGCGCCAGCAGAGGGACAGGGGTTTCCTACAATGAGCAGTTCTTC. Its protein is CASRGTGVSYNEQFF.

The chain recombines TRBV15 with TRBJ1-2; no clear D gene. The CDR3 loop spans 14 amino acids. The V and J ends lost 0 bases and 2 bases respectively, with 7 bases between them. Germline V gene lookup returns CDR1 LNHNV and CDR2 YYDKDF (reference sequence). The CDR3 nucleotides are TGTGCCACCAGCAGAGATCAGGACAACTATGGCTACACCTTC. Translating it yields CATSRDQDNYGYTF.

The chain uses TRBV15 and TRBJ2-7; TRBD1 might be the D (6 bases). Germline V gene data show CDR1 as LNHNV and CDR2 as YYDKDF (reference sequence). The CDR3 contains 15 residues. The V end lost 6 bases, the J end lost 4 bases, and 19 bases lay between the germline ends. CDR3 sequence reads: CATSQSWNRVYEQYF. The CDR3 coding sequence is TGTGCCACCAGTCAGAGTTGGAACAGGGTATACGAGCAGTACTTC.

The genes are TRBV5-6 and TRBJ2-5; no definite D call. CDR1 SGHDT and CDR2 YYEEEE come from the germline V gene. Between the trimmed V and J ends, which lost 4 bases and 5 bases, there was a span of 9 bases. The CDR3 has 12 residues. The CDR3 is CASSDPQETQYF. The DNA for the CDR3 is TGTGCCAGCAGCGACCCGCAGGAGACCCAGTACTTC.

The chain combines TRBV10-3 with TRBJ2-2, with D unresolved. This CDR3 region has 14 residues. V was pared by 0 bases and J by 5 bases, with 7 bases between. The germline gives CDR1 ENHRY, CDR2 SYGVKD. Here the CDR3 DNA reads TGTGCCATCAGTGAGTCGCTAAGGACCGGGGAGCTGTTTTTT. This translates into CAISESLRTGELFF.

A note on this clone: The sample has other DNA sequences that encode this CDR3 too. The gene calls are TRBV4-3 and TRBJ2-2; 13 nucleotides align to TRBD2. Germline trimming cut 3 bases from V and 5 bases from J; bases unmatched to any gene: 3. This CDR3 region has 16 residues. Germline V CDR1 and CDR2: LGHNA, YSLEER. The CDR3 is CASSHGLAGATGELFF. The CDR3 DNA is TGCGCCAGCAGCCACGGACTAGCGGGAGCTACCGGGGAGCTGTTTTTT.

The chain couples TRBV5-1 to TRBJ2-5, with 10 positions matching TRBD1. J gave up 5 bases and V 2 bases, and 15 bases lay outside the gene matches. The CDR3 runs to 18 residues. Germline V CDR1 and CDR2: SGHRS, YFSETQ. CDR3 DNA sequence: TGCGCCAGCAGCTTTGCGATGGGGACAGGGGAGTTGTTGGAGACCCAGTACTTC. Its translation is CASSFAMGTGELLETQYF.

In DNA, the CDR3 is TGCGCCAGCAGTGGATCAGGGGACAGCTCCTACGAGCAGTACTTC. Encoded protein: CASSGSGDSSYEQYF. The chain has TRBV10-2 and TRBJ2-7, with TRBD1 matching 7 bases. Per germline, CDR1 WSHSY and CDR2 SAAADI. The CDR3 loop spans 15 amino acids. With V trimmed by 4 bases and J by 0 bases, 6 bases remained unmatched.

This CDR3 is CASSQSNRGRVAKNIQYF. Here the CDR3 DNA reads TGTGCCAGCAGTCAGTCTAACAGGGGGCGGGTAGCCAAAAACATTCAGTACTTC. The chain combines TRBV27 with TRBJ2-4; 9 bases match TRBD1. CDR1 and CDR2 from the germline V gene are MNHEY and SMNVEV (reference sequence). The CDR3 totals 18 residues. Trimming removed 5 bases from V and 0 bases from J; junction bases left unmatched: 11.

The chain employs TRBV5-1 and TRBJ1-1, with TRBD1 as a possible D gene (5 bases). Per germline, CDR1 SGHRS and CDR2 YFSETQ. This CDR3 is 14 amino acids long. V dropped 10 bases and J dropped 5 bases, with 21 bases sitting between them. The CDR3 here is CAPKVGPLGTEAFF. DNA for the CDR3: TGCGCCCCCAAAGTGGGGCCGCTCGGAACTGAAGCTTTCTTT.

The chain couples TRBV6-5 to TRBJ1-1, with a tentative D call TRBD1 (5 bases). The CDR3 has 16 amino acids. The V gene lost 0 bases and the J gene lost 0 bases, with 11 bases spanning the gap. The V gene's germline CDR1 is MNHEY and CDR2 SVGAGI. The CDR3 DNA is TGTGCCAGCAGTTACTCGGGGGAAGGGATGAACACTGAAGCTTTCTTT. Its protein is CASSYSGEGMNTEAFF.